One sample yielded the 19 T cell receptor beta chains listed below, sequenced in a study of blood T cell repertoires in COVID-19. The repertoire was sequenced with immunoSEQ multiplex PCR; TCRdb's copy has only in-frame clones and lacks some. The sample holds over 35,000 clones; around 86% are singletons and the top ten take just under 8.5%. Source material: peripheral blood. The receptors come from a man in his sixties with active COVID-19.

This chain uses TRBV7-3 with TRBJ2-2; 7 positions match TRBD2. With V trimmed by 1 base and J by 5 bases, 7 bases remained unmatched. The CDR3 runs 16 residues. CDR1 SGHTA and CDR2 FQGTGA come from the germline V gene. The CDR3 coding sequence is TGTGCCAGCAGCTTAAGGGGCGGGAGTGGGACCGGGGAGCTGTTTTTT. Amino acids: CASSLRGGSGTGELFF.

The chain carries TRBV6-1 and TRBJ2-7, with D possibly matching TRBD1 (5 bases). The CDR3 consists of 14 residues. V was clipped by 3 bases and J by 0 bases, with 9 bases between them. Germline lookup yields CDR1 MNHNS and CDR2 SASEGT. This chain's CDR3 is CASSDQGSSYEQYF. In DNA form, the CDR3 reads TGTGCCAGCAGTGATCAGGGAAGCTCCTACGAGCAGTACTTC.

This clone has just one count. The rearrangement links TRBV27 to TRBJ1-2; possible D gene TRBD1, 5 bases. The CDR3 loop spans 13 amino acids. Trimming left V 3 bases short and J 2 bases short, with 7 bases between. Germline CDR1 MNHEY, CDR2 SMNVEV (reference sequence). CDR3 coding DNA: TGTGCCAGCAGTTTGTCAGGGAACTATGGCTACACCTTC. Its protein is CASSLSGNYGYTF.

V usage is TRBV18 and J usage is TRBJ2-3, with 9 nucleotides matching TRBD1. The junction had 3 bases not matched to a gene; V was cut back by 4 bases and J by 4 bases. The germline V gene encodes CDR1 KGHSH and CDR2 LQKENI. This CDR3 is 14 amino acids long. CDR3 sequence reads: CASSRGQGPDTQYF. CDR3 DNA sequence: TGTGCCAGCTCACGGGGACAGGGCCCAGATACGCAGTATTTT.

This rearrangement joins TRBV10-3 to TRBJ1-3; 7 positions match TRBD1. From germline, CDR1 is ENHRY and CDR2 SYGVKD. The CDR3 is 15 amino acids. Trimming at V came to 10 bases and at J to 0 bases, leaving 9 bases not matched to a gene. The CDR3 sequence: CATLGTATSGNTIYF. For the CDR3, the DNA is TGTGCCACCCTTGGGACAGCCACCTCTGGAAACACCATATATTTT.

The chain combines TRBV7-3 with TRBJ2-2; D ambiguous. This CDR3 region has 13 residues. V lost 5 bases and J lost 2, with 6 bases in between. CDR1 is SGHTA, CDR2 FQGTGA, per germline. CDR3 sequence: CASSPLNTGELFF. CDR3 DNA sequence: TGTGCCAGCAGCCCGCTAAACACCGGGGAGCTGTTTTTT.

This chain connects TRBV20-1 to TRBJ1-1; D unresolved. This CDR3 contains 12 residues. Trimming pared 3 bases from V and 1 base from J, leaving 6 bases between. Looked up from germline, CDR1 is DFQATT and CDR2 is SNEGSKA (reference sequence). CDR3 sequence: CSASAGNTEAFF. In nucleotides, the CDR3 is TGCAGTGCTAGTGCGGGGAACACTGAAGCTTTCTTT.

The gene calls are TRBV4-3 and TRBJ2-5, with TRBD2 as a possible D gene (5 bases). The CDR3 contains 12 residues. Germline V gives CDR1 LGHNA, CDR2 YSLEER. Trimming took 9 bases from V and 3 from J, leaving 11 bases between them. The CDR3 DNA reads TGCGCCAGTGGTTTGAGGGAAGAGACCCAGTACTTC. Protein: CASGLREETQYF.

The chain is built from TRBV6-5 and TRBJ1-2, with 10 bases matching TRBD1. Germline CDR1 reads MNHEY; CDR2 reads SVGAGI. The CDR3 totals 15 residues. V trimming: 6 bases; J trimming: 5 bases; junction bases outside the gene matches: 9. The CDR3 nucleotides read TGTGCCAGCAGCCTTGGGACAGGGGAGGGTTATGGCTACACCTTC. Translation gives CASSLGTGEGYGYTF.

V is TRBV6-1 and J is TRBJ1-5, with 9 bases matching TRBD1. With 0 bases clipped from V and 3 bases from J, the junction kept 15 bases outside the gene matches. Germline V gene data show CDR1 as MNHNS and CDR2 as SASEGT. This CDR3 is built from 20 residues. This chain's CDR3 is CASSEAVTGGAGFDNQPQHF. The CDR3 nucleotides are TGTGCCAGCAGTGAAGCCGTCACAGGGGGCGCGGGGTTTGACAATCAGCCCCAGCATTTT.

This chain links TRBV30 with TRBJ1-5; possible D gene TRBD1, 6 bases. V gave up 4 bases and J gave up 1 base, with 14 bases separating them. The CDR3 runs 15 residues. Germline CDR1 reads GTSNPN; CDR2 reads SVGIG (reference sequence). The CDR3 sequence is CAWTVTGSSNQPQHF. In DNA form, the CDR3 reads TGTGCCTGGACCGTGACAGGTTCAAGCAATCAGCCCCAGCATTTT.

This chain uses TRBV14 with TRBJ1-1; TRBD1 is a possible D gene (6 bases). Germline CDR1 is SGHDN and CDR2 is FVKESK. Trimming removed 4 bases at V and 1 base at J, with 7 bases between. This CDR3 has 13 amino acids. CDR3 coding DNA: TGTGCCAGCAGCCTACAGGGGAACACTGAAGCTTTCTTT. It encodes CASSLQGNTEAFF.

V usage is TRBV29-1 and J usage is TRBJ2-3; 16 bases line up with TRBD2. The CDR3 contains 13 residues. Germline V gene sequence: CDR1 SQVTM, CDR2 ANQGSEA. V dropped 7 bases and J dropped 14; count of bases not matched to a gene: 9. The CDR3 DNA reads TGCAGCGGAACCGGGACTAGCGGGGGGGGCGCGTATTTT. It translates to CSGTGTSGGGAYF.

This clone was counted between two and nine times. CDR3 nucleotide sequence: TGCAGCGTTCAGGGGATGATTGGAAACACCATATATTTT. This sequence encodes CSVQGMIGNTIYF. The V gene is TRBV29-1, the J gene TRBJ1-3; a possible D gene is TRBD1 (6 bases). CDR1 SQVTM and CDR2 ANQGSEA come from the germline V gene. This CDR3 spans 13 amino acids. Trimming shortened V by 5 bases and J by 3 bases, and 11 bases separated the two germline ends.

The chain carries TRBV28 and TRBJ1-6, with D possibly matching TRBD1 (6 bases). Germline CDR1 reads MDHEN; CDR2 reads SYDVKM. The CDR3 runs to 15 residues. The ends were cut back, 1 base at V and 9 bases at J, with 13 bases in the middle. The CDR3: CASSLLTGFGSPLHF. The CDR3 DNA is TGTGCCAGCAGTTTATTAACAGGGTTCGGTTCACCCCTCCACTTT.

The gene calls are TRBV4-1 and TRBJ1-2; no definite D call. Germline values: CDR1 MGHRA, CDR2 YSYEKL. Trimming pared 3 bases from V and 8 bases from J, leaving 10 bases between. The CDR3 extends over 12 amino acids. The CDR3 reads CASSQNTQGYTF. The CDR3 DNA sequence: TGCGCCAGCAGCCAGAATACCCAGGGCTACACCTTC.

The chain is built from TRBV2 and TRBJ2-3; D ambiguous. CDR1 and CDR2 from the germline V gene are SNHLY and FYNNEI. The CDR3 runs 13 residues. V dropped 5 bases and J dropped 0 bases, with 6 bases sitting between them. CDR3 sequence (DNA): TGTGCCAGCAGTCAAACTAGCACAGATACGCAGTATTTT. It is translated as CASSQTSTDTQYF. Full variable domain (missing parts from reference TRBV2 and TRBJ2-3): EPEVTQTPSHQVTQMGQEVILRCVPISNHLYFYWYRQILGQKVEFLVSFYNNEISEKSEIFDDQFSVERPDGSNFTLKIRSTKLEDSAMYFCASSQTSTDTQYFGPGTRLTVL.

This sequence joins TRBV6-5 and TRBJ2-5; 10 bases are a match to TRBD2. V trimming: 5 bases; J trimming: 1 base; junction bases outside the gene matches: 4. CDR3 length: 15 amino acids. Germline loops: CDR1 MNHEY, CDR2 SVGAGI. CDR3 in amino acids: CASSRTSGRQETQYF. For the CDR3, the DNA is TGTGCCAGCAGTCGGACTAGCGGCCGCCAAGAGACCCAGTACTTC.

Only a few counts were recorded for this clone. This chain connects TRBV5-1 to TRBJ2-2; the match to TRBD2 covers 10 bases. The CDR3 contains 16 residues. V lost 2 bases to trimming and J lost 4 bases; unmatched junction nucleotides: 5. Germline V CDR1 and CDR2: SGHRS, YFSETQ. The CDR3 DNA reads as TGCGCCAGCAGCTTCAAGGTAGCGGGAGGCACCGGGGAGCTGTTTTTT. Protein: CASSFKVAGGTGELFF.